This T cell receptor beta chain originates from a study of shared clonotypes between healthy human individuals. As concerns this clone: The antigen remains undetermined. The identical CDR3 is also encoded by other nucleotide sequences in the sample.

Cells designated naive CD8 were CD45RO-negative and were positively selected for CCR7, with terminally differentiated effector memory CD45RA+ cells excluded. Participating donors were healthy, HIV-negative adults free of recent acute infections or vaccinations. About 30,000 T cell genomes, or about 200 ng DNA, went into the sorted-subset replicate PCRs. Data came from immunoSEQ multiplex PCR; TCRdb stores just in-frame clones and leaves some out. The sample lists millions of clones, about 94% seen once, with 0.85% to 1.2% in the top ten. General study results and limits: A handful of donors shared around 5% of their naive CD4 clonotypes.

Germline V gives CDR1 LGHNT, CDR2 FRNRAP. The CDR3 runs 12 residues. V was clipped by 3 bases and J by 5 bases, with 7 bases between them. The clonotype comes from a man in his late teens or twenties in good health. The J gene is TRBJ1-2, the V gene TRBV12-5; D may be TRBD1 (5 bases). The sequencing input was naive CD8+ T cells sorted from blood. Here the CDR3 DNA reads TGTGCTAGTGGTTTACCAGGGTATGGCTACACCTTC. Translation: CASGLPGYGYTF.